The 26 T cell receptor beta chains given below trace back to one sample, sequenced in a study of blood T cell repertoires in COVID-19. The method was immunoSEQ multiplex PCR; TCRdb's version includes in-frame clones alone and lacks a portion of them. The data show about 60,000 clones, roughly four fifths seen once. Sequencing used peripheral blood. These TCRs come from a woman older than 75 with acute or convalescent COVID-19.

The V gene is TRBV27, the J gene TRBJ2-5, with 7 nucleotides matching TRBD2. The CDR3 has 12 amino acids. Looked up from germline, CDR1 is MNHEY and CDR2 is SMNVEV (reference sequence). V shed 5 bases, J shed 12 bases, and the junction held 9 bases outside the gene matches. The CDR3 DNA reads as TGTGCCAGCAGTACTCGGACTAGTCCGGAGTACTTC. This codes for CASSTRTSPEYF.

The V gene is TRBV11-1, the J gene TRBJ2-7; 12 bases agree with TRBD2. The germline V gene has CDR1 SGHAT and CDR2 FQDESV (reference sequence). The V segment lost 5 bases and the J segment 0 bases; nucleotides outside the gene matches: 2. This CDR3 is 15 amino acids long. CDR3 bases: TGTGCCAGCAGCCCGACTAGCGGGAGCTCCTACGAGCAGTACTTC. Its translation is CASSPTSGSSYEQYF.

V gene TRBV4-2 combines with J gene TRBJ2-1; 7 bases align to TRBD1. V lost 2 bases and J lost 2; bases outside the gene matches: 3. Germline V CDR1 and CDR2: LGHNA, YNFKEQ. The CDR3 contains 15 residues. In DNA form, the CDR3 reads TGTGCCAGCAGCCAACCCGGGACAGCCTACAATGAGCAGTTCTTC. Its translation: CASSQPGTAYNEQFF.

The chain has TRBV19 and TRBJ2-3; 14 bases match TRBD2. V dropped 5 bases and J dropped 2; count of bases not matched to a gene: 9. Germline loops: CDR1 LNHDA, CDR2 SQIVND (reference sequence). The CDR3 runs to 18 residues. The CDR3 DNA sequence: TGTGCCAGTAGTTCTGGACTAGCGGGGGGCCTCACCACAGATACGCAGTATTTT. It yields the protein CASSSGLAGGLTTDTQYF.

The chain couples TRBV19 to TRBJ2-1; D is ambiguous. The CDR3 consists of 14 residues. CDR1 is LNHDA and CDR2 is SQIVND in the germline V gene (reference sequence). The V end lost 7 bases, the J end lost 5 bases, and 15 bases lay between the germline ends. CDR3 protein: CASTRNSGHNEQFF. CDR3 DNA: TGTGCCAGTACCCGGAATAGTGGGCACAATGAGCAGTTCTTC.

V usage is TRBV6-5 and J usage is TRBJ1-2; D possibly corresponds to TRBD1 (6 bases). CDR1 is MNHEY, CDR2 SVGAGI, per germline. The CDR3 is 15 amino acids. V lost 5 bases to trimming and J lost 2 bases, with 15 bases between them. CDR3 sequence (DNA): TGTGCCAGCAGTCCCCCAGGGGTGCCAAACTATGGCTACACCTTC. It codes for CASSPPGVPNYGYTF.

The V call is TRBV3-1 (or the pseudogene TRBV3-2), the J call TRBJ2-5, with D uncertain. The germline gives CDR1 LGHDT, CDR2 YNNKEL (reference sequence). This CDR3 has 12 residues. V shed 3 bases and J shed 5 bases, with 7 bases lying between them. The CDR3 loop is CASSHPRETQYF. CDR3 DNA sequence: TGTGCCAGCAGCCATCCTAGGGAGACCCAGTACTTC.

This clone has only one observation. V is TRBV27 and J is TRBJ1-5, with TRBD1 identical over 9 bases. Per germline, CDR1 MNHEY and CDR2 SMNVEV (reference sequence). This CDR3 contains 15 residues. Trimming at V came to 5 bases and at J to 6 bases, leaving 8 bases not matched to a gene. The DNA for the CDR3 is TGTGCCAGCAGTACTACGGGACAGGGACTTCAGCCCCAGCATTTT. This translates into CASSTTGQGLQPQHF.

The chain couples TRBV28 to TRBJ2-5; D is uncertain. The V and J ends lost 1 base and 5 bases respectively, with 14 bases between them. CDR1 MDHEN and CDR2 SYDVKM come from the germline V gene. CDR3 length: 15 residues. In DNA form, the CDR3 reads TGTGCCAGCAGTTTATCTCGGGTTAACAAGGAGACCCAGTACTTC. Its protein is CASSLSRVNKETQYF. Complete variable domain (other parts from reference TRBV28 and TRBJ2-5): DVKVTQSSRYLVKRTGEKVFLECVQDMDHENMFWYRQDPGLGLRLIYFSYDVKMKEKGDIPEGYSVSREKKERFSLILESASTNQTSMYLCASSLSRVNKETQYFGPGTRLLVL.

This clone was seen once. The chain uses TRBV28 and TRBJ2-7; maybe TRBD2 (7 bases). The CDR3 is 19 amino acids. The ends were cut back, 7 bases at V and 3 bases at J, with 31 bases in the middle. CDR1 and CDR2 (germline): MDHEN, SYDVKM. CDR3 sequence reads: CASNPEGFGGRPKSYEQYF. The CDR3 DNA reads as TGTGCCAGCAACCCCGAAGGGTTCGGGGGGCGCCCCAAGAGCTACGAGCAGTACTTC. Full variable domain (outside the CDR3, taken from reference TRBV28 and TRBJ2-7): DVKVTQSSRYLVKRTGEKVFLECVQDMDHENMFWYRQDPGLGLRLIYFSYDVKMKEKGDIPEGYSVSREKKERFSLILESASTNQTSMYLCASNPEGFGGRPKSYEQYFGPGTRLTVT.

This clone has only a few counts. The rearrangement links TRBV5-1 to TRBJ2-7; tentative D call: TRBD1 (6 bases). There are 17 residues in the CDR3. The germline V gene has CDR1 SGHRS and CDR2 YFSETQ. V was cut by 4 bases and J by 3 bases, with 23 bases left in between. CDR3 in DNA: TGCGCCAGCAGCGAAAACACAGGGCGCATATCAAGCTACGAGCAGTACTTC. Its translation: CASSENTGRISSYEQYF.

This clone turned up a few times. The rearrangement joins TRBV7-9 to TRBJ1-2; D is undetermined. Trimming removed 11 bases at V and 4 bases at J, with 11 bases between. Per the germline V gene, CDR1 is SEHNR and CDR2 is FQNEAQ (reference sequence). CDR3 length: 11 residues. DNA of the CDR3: TGTGCCTACCTCGAGGGCTATGGCTACACCTTC. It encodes CAYLEGYGYTF.

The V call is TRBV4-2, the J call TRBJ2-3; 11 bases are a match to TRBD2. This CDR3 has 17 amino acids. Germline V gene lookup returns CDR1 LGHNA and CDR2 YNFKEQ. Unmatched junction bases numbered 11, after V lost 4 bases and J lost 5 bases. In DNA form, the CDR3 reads TGTGCCAGCAGCCCTGTAGTAGCGGGGGGGGCTAAAGATACGCAGTATTTT. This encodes CASSPVVAGGAKDTQYF.

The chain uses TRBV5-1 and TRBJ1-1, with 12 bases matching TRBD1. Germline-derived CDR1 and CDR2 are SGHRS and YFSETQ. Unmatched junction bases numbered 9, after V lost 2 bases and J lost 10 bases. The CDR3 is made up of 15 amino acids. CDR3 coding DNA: TGCGCCAGCAGCTTCACTTCGGGACAGGGGGCCAGAGCTTTCTTT. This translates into CASSFTSGQGARAFF.

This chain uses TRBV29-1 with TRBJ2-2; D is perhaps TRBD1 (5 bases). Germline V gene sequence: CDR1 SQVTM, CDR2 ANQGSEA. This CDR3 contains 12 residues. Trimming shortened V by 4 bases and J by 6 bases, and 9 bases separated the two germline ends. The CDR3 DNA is TGCAGCGTTGGGGGCCCCCCCGGGGAGCTGTTTTTT. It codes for CSVGGPPGELFF.

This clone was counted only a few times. The CDR3 protein is CASSLDVGTSGRNEQFF. Here the CDR3 DNA reads TGTGCCAGCAGCTTAGATGTGGGGACTAGCGGGAGGAATGAGCAGTTCTTC. The rearrangement links TRBV7-6 to TRBJ2-1; 15 bases map to TRBD2. J lost 7 bases, V lost 1 base, and 5 bases had no gene match. Germline V gene sequence: CDR1 SGHVS, CDR2 FNYEAQ. The CDR3 has 17 residues.

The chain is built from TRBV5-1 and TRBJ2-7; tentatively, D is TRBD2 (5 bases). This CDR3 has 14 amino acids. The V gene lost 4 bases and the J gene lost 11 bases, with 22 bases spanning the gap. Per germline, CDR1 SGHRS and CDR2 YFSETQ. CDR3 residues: CASSGEQSSTREYF. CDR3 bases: TGCGCCAGCAGCGGGGAACAGTCCTCTACGAGGGAGTACTTC.

The CDR3 here is CASSLRLASNEQFF. CDR3 nucleotide sequence: TGCGCCAGCAGCTTGCGGCTAGCGAGCAATGAGCAGTTCTTC. The rearrangement uses TRBV5-1 and TRBJ2-1, with D maybe TRBD2 (6 bases). Germline-derived CDR1 and CDR2 are SGHRS and YFSETQ. This CDR3 has 14 amino acids. V was cut by 1 base and J by 6 bases, with 11 bases left in between. The complete variable domain, with remaining parts taken from reference TRBV5-1 and TRBJ2-1, reads KAGVTQTPRYLIKTRGQQVTLSCSPISGHRSVSWYQQTPGQGLQFLFEYFSETQRNKGNFPGRFSGRQFSNSRSEMNVSTLELGDSALYLCASSLRLASNEQFFGPGTRLTVL.

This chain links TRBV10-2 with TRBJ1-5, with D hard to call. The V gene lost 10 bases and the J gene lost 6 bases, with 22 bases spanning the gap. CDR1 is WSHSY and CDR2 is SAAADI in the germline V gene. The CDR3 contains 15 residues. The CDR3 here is CATRLGLVGSQPQHF. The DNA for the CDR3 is TGCGCCACCAGGCTTGGGCTCGTAGGTTCTCAGCCCCAGCATTTT.

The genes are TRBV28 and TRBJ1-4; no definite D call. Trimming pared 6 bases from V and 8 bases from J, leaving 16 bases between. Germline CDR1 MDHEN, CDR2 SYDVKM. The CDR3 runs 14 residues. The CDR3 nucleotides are TGTGCCAGCAGCGGGAGACAATTAGGGGAAAAACTGTTTTTT. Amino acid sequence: CASSGRQLGEKLFF.

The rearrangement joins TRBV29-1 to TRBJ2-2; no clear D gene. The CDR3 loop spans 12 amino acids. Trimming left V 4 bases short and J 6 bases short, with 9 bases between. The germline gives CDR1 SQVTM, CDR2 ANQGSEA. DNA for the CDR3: TGCAGCGTTGGAATAGGAGCCGGGGAGCTGTTTTTT. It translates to CSVGIGAGELFF.

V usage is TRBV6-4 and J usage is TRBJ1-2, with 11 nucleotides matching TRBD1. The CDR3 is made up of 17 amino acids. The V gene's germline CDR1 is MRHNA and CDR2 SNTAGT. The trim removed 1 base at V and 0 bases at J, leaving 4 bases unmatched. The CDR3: CASSDWDRGKANYGYTF. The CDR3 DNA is TGTGCCAGCAGTGACTGGGACAGGGGGAAAGCTAACTATGGCTACACCTTC.

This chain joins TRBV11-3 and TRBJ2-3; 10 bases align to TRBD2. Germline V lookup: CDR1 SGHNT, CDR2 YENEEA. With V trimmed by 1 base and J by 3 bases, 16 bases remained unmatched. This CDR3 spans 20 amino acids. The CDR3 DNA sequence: TGTGCCAGCAGCTTAGCTCCAAGGCCTGCTAGCGGGAGACGGACAGATACGCAGTATTTT. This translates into CASSLAPRPASGRRTDTQYF.

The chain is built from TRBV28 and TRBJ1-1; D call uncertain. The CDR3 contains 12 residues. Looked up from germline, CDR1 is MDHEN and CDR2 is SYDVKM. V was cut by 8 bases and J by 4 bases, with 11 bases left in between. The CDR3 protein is CASWARPTEAFF. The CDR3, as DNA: TGTGCCAGCTGGGCCCGCCCCACTGAAGCTTTCTTT. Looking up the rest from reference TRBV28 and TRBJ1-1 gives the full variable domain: DVKVTQSSRYLVKRTGEKVFLECVQDMDHENMFWYRQDPGLGLRLIYFSYDVKMKEKGDIPEGYSVSREKKERFSLILESASTNQTSMYLCASWARPTEAFFGQGTRLTVV.

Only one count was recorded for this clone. CDR3 sequence reads: CASSEGLGQFF. Here the CDR3 DNA reads TGTGCCAGCAGTGAAGGGCTAGGGCAGTTCTTC. This sequence joins TRBV2 and TRBJ2-1; D is unclear. The CDR3 totals 11 residues. The germline V gene has CDR1 SNHLY and CDR2 FYNNEI. With 1 base removed from V and 12 bases from J, the gap between germline ends came to 7 bases.

The CDR3 bases are TGTGCCAGCAGCGTCGCAGGAACGAACACTGAAGCTTTCTTT. It encodes CASSVAGTNTEAFF. The chain is built from TRBV9 and TRBJ1-1; D is ambiguous. V lost 2 bases and J lost 1, with 9 bases in between. Germline V gene lookup returns CDR1 SGDLS and CDR2 YYNGEE. The CDR3 totals 14 residues.